This TCR beta chain appears in the sequencing data of a study of shared clonotypes between healthy human individuals. Study overall: The donors, a couple of women and three men, were aged 18 to 49.

Donors, healthy HIV-negative adults, lacked recent acute infections or vaccinations. Germline V gives CDR1 MNHEY, CDR2 SVGAGI. Trimming left V 4 bases short and J 4 bases short, with 10 bases between. The CDR3 sequence is 14 residues long. An even split of each subset's genomic DNA across several immunoSEQ plates was performed. Method: immunoSEQ multiplex PCR; TCRdb's copy keeps in-frame clones and lacks some. Of more than 1,200,000 clones in the sample, about 98.5% were seen once. Of note for this clone: Its antigen is as yet unknown.

Whole-study results and caveats: A limitation of the genetic and exposure-history diversity represented arose from few donors.

Input material: naive CD4+ T cells sorted from blood. Specified subset: CD45RA+ positively selected. This chain links TRBV6-5 with TRBJ2-2; D is uncertain. This TCR came from a man between 25 and 39 years old in good health. For the CDR3, the DNA is TGTGCCAGCAGTTTGAGAACGGCCACCGGGGAGCTGTTTTTT. This encodes CASSLRTATGELFF.